Below, one TCR beta chain is given with its context. CDR1 and CDR2 (germline): MDHEN, SYDVKM. CDR3 size: 15 residues. With V trimmed by 7 bases and J by 4 bases, 7 bases remained unmatched. TCRdb redid the calling of the RACE reads with MiXCR, one entry per CDR3 protein. Altogether approximately 68,000 distinct CDR3 sequences are present, approximately 9% being singletons, with the ten largest covering around 3.5%. This entry is derived from a study of human T cells and chemical hapten exposure. Time point: patch test 2, 6 weeks after DPC sensitization. Treatment defined: therapeutic diphenylcyclopropenone sensitization with weekly scalp DPC. RNA extraction used unfractionated whole blood as the source of total RNA.

The material sequenced was whole blood, taken in connection with sensitization to the hapten diphenylcyclopropenone (DPC). The clonotype originates from a woman aged 45-65 years with alopecia areata. Some clones in this sample may be carry-over from other donors' samples. The V call is TRBV28, the J call TRBJ2-2, with 9 bases matching TRBD2. CDR3 in amino acids: CASKIAGAGTGELFF. CDR3 DNA: TGTGCCAGCAAGATAGCGGGAGCGGGCACCGGGGAGCTGTTTTTT. The full variable domain, completed using reference TRBV28 and TRBJ2-2, is DVKVTQSSRYLVKRTGEKVFLECVQDMDHENMFWYRQDPGLGLRLIYFSYDVKMKEKGDIPEGYSVSREKKERFSLILESASTNQTSMYLCASKIAGAGTGELFFGEGSRLTVL.